These 13 T cell receptor beta chains were all obtained from the same sample, sequenced in a study of T cell changes during pregnancy in multiple sclerosis. Only in-frame clones appear in the TCRdb table, and some are missing; sequencing was by immunoSEQ multiplex PCR. The sample has 40,000 to 60,000 clones, around 93% seen once. Here the sequenced sample was CD8+ T cells from peripheral blood mononuclear cells, taken after pregnancy. The receptors here all came from a female donor with multiple sclerosis, enrolled in a pregnancy study.

The chain combines TRBV19 with TRBJ1-5; tentatively, D is TRBD1 (5 bases). The CDR3 covers 14 residues. Germline CDR1 reads LNHDA; CDR2 reads SQIVND (reference sequence). V lost 3 bases to trimming and J lost 7 bases, with 13 bases between them. In DNA, the CDR3 is TGTGCCAGTAGTATCACGGGGGATCAGCAGCCCCAGCATTTT. Translating it yields CASSITGDQQPQHF.

This chain uses TRBV23-1 with TRBJ2-7; D not certain. TRBV23-1 has ORF status, its function being uncertain. This CDR3 region has 12 residues. V was cut by 7 bases and J by 4 bases, with 11 bases left in between. CDR3 residues: CASIFRDYEQYF. The CDR3 DNA sequence: TGCGCCAGCATCTTTCGAGATTACGAGCAGTACTTC.

The J gene is TRBJ2-1, the V gene TRBV13; TRBD1 aligns across 12 bases. This CDR3 contains 16 residues. Germline CDR1 is PRHDT and CDR2 is FYEKMQ (reference sequence). Trimming removed 3 bases from V and 7 bases from J; junction bases left unmatched: 7. CDR3 nucleotides: TGTGCCAGCAGCTTCCTGGGACAGGGGGCGTGGAATGAGCAGTTCTTC. It specifies CASSFLGQGAWNEQFF.

The chain carries TRBV5-1 and TRBJ1-4, with 10 bases that match TRBD1. CDR3 length: 15 amino acids. From germline, CDR1 is SGHRS and CDR2 YFSETQ. V lost 4 bases, J lost 8 bases, and 8 bases stayed unmatched. CDR3 DNA: TGCGCCAGCAGCCAAATGGGACAGGGGATGGAAAAACTGTTTTTT. It translates to CASSQMGQGMEKLFF.

The V and J genes are TRBV13 and TRBJ1-2; no clear D gene. CDR3 length: 14 amino acids. Germline CDR1 and CDR2: PRHDT and FYEKMQ (reference sequence). The V and J ends lost 1 base and 8 bases respectively, with 14 bases between them. CDR3 DNA: TGTGCCAGCAGCTTAGAGACGGGGAATGTGGGCTACACCTTC. Translating gives CASSLETGNVGYTF.

J is TRBJ2-3 and V is TRBV7-8; TRBD2 matches 11 bases. The CDR3 is 16 amino acids. CDR1 SGHVS and CDR2 FQNEAQ come from the germline V gene. J lost 5 bases, V lost 1 base, and 5 bases had no gene match. CDR3 DNA: TGTGCCAGCAGCTTAGGGCTTAGCGGGGGGGGAGATACGCAGTATTTT. This gives the protein CASSLGLSGGGDTQYF.

The chain has TRBV6-1 and TRBJ2-3, with D tentatively TRBD1 (5 bases). V was cut by 4 bases and J by 0 bases, with 17 bases left in between. Germline loops: CDR1 MNHNS, CDR2 SASEGT. The CDR3 totals 17 residues. The CDR3 DNA is TGTGCCAGCAGTGCCCAACAGGAGACCCCTAGCACAGATACGCAGTATTTT. Translated: CASSAQQETPSTDTQYF.

The chain joins TRBV7-9 to TRBJ1-1, with 10 bases lining up with TRBD1. The CDR3 has 15 residues. The V gene end was trimmed by 5 bases and the J gene end by 5 bases; junction bases not matched to a gene: 8. Germline V CDR1 and CDR2: SEHNR, FQNEAQ (reference sequence). The CDR3 loop reads CASSELRTGGTEAFF. Written as DNA, the CDR3 is TGTGCCAGCAGCGAACTAAGGACAGGGGGTACTGAAGCTTTCTTT.

On this clone itself: The sample carries other DNA sequences with the same CDR3. The V call is TRBV11-2, the J call TRBJ1-2; no clear D. This CDR3 is built from 11 residues. Germline CDR1 and CDR2: SGHAT and FQNNGV. V was clipped by 4 bases and J by 8 bases, with 8 bases between them. CDR3 in DNA: TGTGCCAGCAGCTCCGGAGTGGGCTACACCTTC. It is translated as CASSSGVGYTF.

The V call is TRBV7-3, the J call TRBJ2-6; D uncertain. CDR1 and CDR2 (germline): SGHTA, FQGTGA. V lost 2 bases and J 2 bases, leaving 7 bases between the germline ends. This CDR3 has 15 amino acids. The CDR3 nucleotides read TGTGCCAGCAGCTTATCGGGTGCTGGGGCCAACGTCCTGACTTTC. It specifies CASSLSGAGANVLTF.

The chain has TRBV5-4 and TRBJ2-2; 7 bases map to TRBD2. The CDR3 covers 12 residues. Germline V gives CDR1 SGHNT, CDR2 YYREEE (reference sequence). The J segment lost 7 bases and the V segment lost 8 bases, leaving 5 bases of the junction unmatched. CDR3 DNA: TGTGCCAGTCGACTAGCAAGCGGGGAGCTGTTTTTT. Protein product: CASRLASGELFF. The full variable domain, rest sourced from reference TRBV5-4 and TRBJ2-2, is ETGVTQSPTHLIKTRGQQVTLRCSSQSGHNTVSWYQQALGQGPQFIFQYYREEENGRGNFPPRFSGLQFPNYSSELNVNALELDDSALYLCASRLASGELFFGEGSRLTVL.

The chain joins TRBV6-1 to TRBJ2-1, with 7 positions matching TRBD1. The CDR3 covers 15 residues. The V gene's germline CDR1 is MNHNS and CDR2 SASEGT. The ends lost 1 base at V and 5 bases at J; junction bases unmatched: 5. The CDR3 loop is CASSEVTGANNEQFF. CDR3 nucleotides: TGTGCCAGCAGTGAAGTCACAGGGGCAAACAATGAGCAGTTCTTC.

The rearrangement links TRBV11-3 to TRBJ2-3, with 9 bases aligning to TRBD1. With 5 bases clipped from V and 6 bases from J, the junction kept 9 bases outside the gene matches. CDR1 and CDR2 (germline): SGHNT, YENEEA. This CDR3 has 15 residues. The CDR3 here is CASSPSDRGPDTQYF. The DNA of the CDR3 is TGTGCCAGCAGCCCCTCGGACAGGGGCCCCGATACGCAGTATTTT.